This TCR beta chain was sequenced during a study of blood T cell repertoires in COVID-19. About the study: The study drew acute and convalescent COVID-19 samples from the United States, Italy and Spain. Nucleic acid was either cDNA or gDNA, and it came from T cells, B-cell-depleted T cells, or PBMCs.

Germline lookup yields CDR1 MDHEN and CDR2 SYDVKM. The CDR3 contains 13 residues. Trimming shortened V by 6 bases and J by 1 base, and 8 bases separated the two germline ends. In the original processing: Nucleated cell number was recorded as an estimate derived from reference gene primer amplification. Assay used: immunoSEQ multiplex PCR; TCRdb lists only in-frame clones, some missing. Clone size and V and J calls were adopted from that table, with D and trimming inferred from the DNA. The sample includes about 30,000 clones, nearly 80% of them seen just once. The receptor was derived from a woman in her seventies with acute or convalescent COVID-19. The genes are TRBV28 and TRBJ2-3; maybe TRBD1 (6 bases). The sequencing input was peripheral blood. This chain's CDR3 is CASRDSGTDTQYF. CDR3 nucleotide sequence: TGTGCCAGCAGGGACAGCGGCACAGATACGCAGTATTTT. Filled out from reference TRBV28 and TRBJ2-3, the complete variable domain reads DVKVTQSSRYLVKRTGEKVFLECVQDMDHENMFWYRQDPGLGLRLIYFSYDVKMKEKGDIPEGYSVSREKKERFSLILESASTNQTSMYLCASRDSGTDTQYFGPGTRLTVL.